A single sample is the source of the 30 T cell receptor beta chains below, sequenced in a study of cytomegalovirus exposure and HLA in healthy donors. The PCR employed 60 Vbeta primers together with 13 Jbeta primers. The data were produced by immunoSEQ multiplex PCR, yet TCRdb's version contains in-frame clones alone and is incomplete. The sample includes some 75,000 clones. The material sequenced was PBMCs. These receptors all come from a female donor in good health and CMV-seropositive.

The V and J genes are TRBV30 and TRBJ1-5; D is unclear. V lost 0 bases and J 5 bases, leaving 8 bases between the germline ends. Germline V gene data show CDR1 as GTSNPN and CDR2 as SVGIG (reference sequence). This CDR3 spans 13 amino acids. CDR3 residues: CAWSVHLDQPQHF. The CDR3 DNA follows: TGTGCCTGGAGTGTACACCTAGATCAGCCCCAGCATTTT.

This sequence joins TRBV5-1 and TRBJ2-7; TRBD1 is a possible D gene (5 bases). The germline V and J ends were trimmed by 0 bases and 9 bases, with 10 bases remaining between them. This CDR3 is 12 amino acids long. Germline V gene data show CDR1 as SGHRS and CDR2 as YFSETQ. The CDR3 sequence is CASSLEGYRQYF. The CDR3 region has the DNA TGCGCCAGCAGCTTGGAGGGGTACAGGCAGTACTTC.

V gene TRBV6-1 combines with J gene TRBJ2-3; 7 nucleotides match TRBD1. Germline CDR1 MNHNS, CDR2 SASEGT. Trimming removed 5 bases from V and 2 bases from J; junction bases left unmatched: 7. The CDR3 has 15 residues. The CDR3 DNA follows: TGTGCCAGCAGTTTTAGGGGACAGCTCACAGATACGCAGTATTTT. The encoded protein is CASSFRGQLTDTQYF.

CDR3: CASSQELQGGSPLHF. DNA for the CDR3: TGCGCCAGCAGCCAAGAATTACAGGGGGGGTCACCCCTCCACTTT. The V call is TRBV4-3, the J call TRBJ1-6; 8 bases align to TRBD1. The germline CDR1 and CDR2 sequences are LGHNA and YSLEER. The CDR3 length is 15 residues. V shed 0 bases, J shed 10 bases, and the junction held 5 bases outside the gene matches.

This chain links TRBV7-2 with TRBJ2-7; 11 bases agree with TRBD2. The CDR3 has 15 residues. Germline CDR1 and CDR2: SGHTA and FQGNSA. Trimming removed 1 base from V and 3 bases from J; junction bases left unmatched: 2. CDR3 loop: CASSLGLAGIYEQYF. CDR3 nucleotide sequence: TGTGCCAGCAGCTTAGGACTAGCGGGGATCTACGAGCAGTACTTC.

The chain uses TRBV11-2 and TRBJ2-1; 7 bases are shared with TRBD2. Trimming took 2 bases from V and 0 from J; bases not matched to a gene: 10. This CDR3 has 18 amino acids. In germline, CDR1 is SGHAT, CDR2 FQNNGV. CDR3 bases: TGTGCCAGCAGCTTATCGCGGGGAGGGGCAAGCTCCTACAATGAGCAGTTCTTC. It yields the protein CASSLSRGGASSYNEQFF.

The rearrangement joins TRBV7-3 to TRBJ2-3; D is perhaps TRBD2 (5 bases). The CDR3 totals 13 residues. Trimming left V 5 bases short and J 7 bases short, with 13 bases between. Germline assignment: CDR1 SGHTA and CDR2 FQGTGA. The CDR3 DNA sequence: TGTGCCAGCAGCCAGGACTTTTCCCATACGCAGTATTTT. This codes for CASSQDFSHTQYF.

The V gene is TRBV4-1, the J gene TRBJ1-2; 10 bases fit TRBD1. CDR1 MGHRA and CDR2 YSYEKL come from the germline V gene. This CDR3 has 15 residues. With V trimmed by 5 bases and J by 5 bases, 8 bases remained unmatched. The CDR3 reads CASSSPGQGFYGYTF. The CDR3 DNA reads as TGCGCCAGCAGCTCACCGGGACAGGGGTTTTATGGCTACACCTTC.

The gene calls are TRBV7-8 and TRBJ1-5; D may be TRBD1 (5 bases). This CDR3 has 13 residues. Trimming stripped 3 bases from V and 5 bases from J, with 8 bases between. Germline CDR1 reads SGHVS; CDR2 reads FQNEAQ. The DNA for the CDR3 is TGTGCCAGCAGCTTGAAGGGGTATCAGCCCCAGCATTTT. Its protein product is CASSLKGYQPQHF.

In nucleotides, the CDR3 is TGTGCCAGCAGCCAAATGGGACAGGGAACCTACGAGCAGTACTTC. This gives the protein CASSQMGQGTYEQYF. The genes are TRBV14 and TRBJ2-7, with 9 bases identical to TRBD1. The CDR3 sequence is 15 residues long. V lost 2 bases, J lost 2 bases, and 4 bases stayed unmatched. Germline V gene data show CDR1 as SGHDN and CDR2 as FVKESK.

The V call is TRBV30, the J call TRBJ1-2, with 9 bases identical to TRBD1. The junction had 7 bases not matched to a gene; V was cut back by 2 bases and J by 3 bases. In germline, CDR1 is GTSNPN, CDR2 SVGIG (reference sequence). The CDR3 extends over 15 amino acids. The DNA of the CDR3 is TGTGCCTGGAGTTGGACAGGGGTGTGGGACTATGGCTACACCTTC. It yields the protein CAWSWTGVWDYGYTF.

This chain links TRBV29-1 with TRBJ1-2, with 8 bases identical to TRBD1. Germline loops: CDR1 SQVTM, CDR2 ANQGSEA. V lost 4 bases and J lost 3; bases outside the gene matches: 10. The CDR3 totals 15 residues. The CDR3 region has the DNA TGCAGCGTTGGAGGGACAGGCGGGACGGACTATGGCTACACCTTC. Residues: CSVGGTGGTDYGYTF. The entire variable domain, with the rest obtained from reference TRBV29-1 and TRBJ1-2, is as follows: SAVISQKPSRDICQRGTSLTIQCQVDSQVTMMFWYRQQPGQSLTLIATANQGSEATYESGFVIDKFPISRPNLTFSTLTVSNMSPEDSSIYLCSVGGTGGTDYGYTFGSGTRLTVV.

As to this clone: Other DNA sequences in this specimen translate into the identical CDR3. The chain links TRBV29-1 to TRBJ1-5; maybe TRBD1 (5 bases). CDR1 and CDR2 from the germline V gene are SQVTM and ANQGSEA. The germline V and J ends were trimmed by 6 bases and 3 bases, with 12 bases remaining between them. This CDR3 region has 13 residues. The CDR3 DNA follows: TGCAGCGTAAACACAGGCGACAATCAGCCCCAGCATTTT. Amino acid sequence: CSVNTGDNQPQHF.

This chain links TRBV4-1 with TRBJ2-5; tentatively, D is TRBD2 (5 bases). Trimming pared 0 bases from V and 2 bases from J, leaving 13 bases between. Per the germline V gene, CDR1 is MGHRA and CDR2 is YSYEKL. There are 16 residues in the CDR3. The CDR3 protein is CASSQDAPGSQETQYF. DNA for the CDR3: TGCGCCAGCAGCCAAGATGCCCCGGGGAGTCAAGAGACCCAGTACTTC.

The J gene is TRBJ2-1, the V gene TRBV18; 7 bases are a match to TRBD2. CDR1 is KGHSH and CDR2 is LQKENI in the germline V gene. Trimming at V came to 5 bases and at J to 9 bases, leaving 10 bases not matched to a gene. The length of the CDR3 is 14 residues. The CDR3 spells CASSSGLGLSEQFF. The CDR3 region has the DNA TGTGCCAGCTCAAGCGGACTAGGATTATCTGAGCAGTTCTTC.

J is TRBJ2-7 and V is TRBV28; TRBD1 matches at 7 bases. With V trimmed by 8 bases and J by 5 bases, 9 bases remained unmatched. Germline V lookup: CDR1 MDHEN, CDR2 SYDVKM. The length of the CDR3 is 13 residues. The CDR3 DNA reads TGTGCCAGCCGATTCGACAGGGTAAACGAGCAGTACTTC. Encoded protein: CASRFDRVNEQYF.

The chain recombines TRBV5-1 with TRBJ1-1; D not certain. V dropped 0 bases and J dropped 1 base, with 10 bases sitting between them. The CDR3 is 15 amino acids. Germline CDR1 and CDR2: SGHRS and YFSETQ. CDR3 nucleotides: TGCGCCAGCAGCTTGGGGGTAGCACAGAACACTGAAGCTTTCTTT. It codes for CASSLGVAQNTEAFF. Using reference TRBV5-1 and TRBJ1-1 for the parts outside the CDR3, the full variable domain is KAGVTQTPRYLIKTRGQQVTLSCSPISGHRSVSWYQQTPGQGLQFLFEYFSETQRNKGNFPGRFSGRQFSNSRSEMNVSTLELGDSALYLCASSLGVAQNTEAFFGQGTRLTVV.

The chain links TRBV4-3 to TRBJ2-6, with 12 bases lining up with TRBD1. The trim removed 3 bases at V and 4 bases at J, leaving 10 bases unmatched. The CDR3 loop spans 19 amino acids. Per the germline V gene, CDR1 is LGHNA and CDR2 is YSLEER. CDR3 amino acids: CASSHAIRDRGLGANVLTF. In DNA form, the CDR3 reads TGCGCCAGCAGCCATGCAATCCGGGACAGGGGGCTCGGGGCCAACGTCCTGACTTTC.

The CDR3 is CASSVSGGGWETQYF. Here the CDR3 DNA reads TGTGCCAGCAGCGTAAGTGGCGGGGGATGGGAGACCCAGTACTTC. The chain couples TRBV9 to TRBJ2-5; 7 bases map to TRBD2. The germline V gene encodes CDR1 SGDLS and CDR2 YYNGEE. V trimming: 1 base; J trimming: 5 bases; junction bases outside the gene matches: 8. CDR3 length: 15 amino acids.

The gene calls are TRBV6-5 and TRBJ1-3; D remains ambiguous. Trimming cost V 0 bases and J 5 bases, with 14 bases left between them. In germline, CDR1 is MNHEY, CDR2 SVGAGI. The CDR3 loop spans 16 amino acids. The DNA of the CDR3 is TGTGCCAGCAGTTACTCCAGCGACCTAACTAGAAACACCATATATTTT. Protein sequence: CASSYSSDLTRNTIYF.

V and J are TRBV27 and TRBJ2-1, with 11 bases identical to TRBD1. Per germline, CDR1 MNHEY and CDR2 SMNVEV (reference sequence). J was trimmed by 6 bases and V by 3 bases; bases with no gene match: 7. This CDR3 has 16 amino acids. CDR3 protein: CASSFLGQGATNEQFF. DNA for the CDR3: TGTGCCAGCAGTTTCCTCGGACAGGGGGCTACCAATGAGCAGTTCTTC.

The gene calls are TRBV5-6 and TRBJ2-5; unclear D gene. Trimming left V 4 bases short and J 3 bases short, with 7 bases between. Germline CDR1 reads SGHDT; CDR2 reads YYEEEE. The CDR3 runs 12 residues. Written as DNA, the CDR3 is TGTGCCAGCAGCCTCTCAGAAGAGACCCAGTACTTC. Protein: CASSLSEETQYF.

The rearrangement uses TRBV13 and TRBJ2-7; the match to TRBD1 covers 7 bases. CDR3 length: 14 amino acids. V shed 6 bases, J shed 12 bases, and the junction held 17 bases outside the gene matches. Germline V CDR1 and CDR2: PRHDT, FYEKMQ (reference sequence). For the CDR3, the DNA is TGTGCCAGCAGTTCCGACAGGGTAGGCGCGCCTCGGTACTTC. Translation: CASSSDRVGAPRYF.

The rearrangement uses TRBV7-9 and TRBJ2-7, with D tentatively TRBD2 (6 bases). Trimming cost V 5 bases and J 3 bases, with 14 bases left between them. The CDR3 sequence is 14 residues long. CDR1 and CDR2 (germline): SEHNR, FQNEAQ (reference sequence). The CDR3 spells CASSPTGLNYEQYF. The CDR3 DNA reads TGTGCCAGCAGCCCTACGGGACTGAACTACGAGCAGTACTTC.

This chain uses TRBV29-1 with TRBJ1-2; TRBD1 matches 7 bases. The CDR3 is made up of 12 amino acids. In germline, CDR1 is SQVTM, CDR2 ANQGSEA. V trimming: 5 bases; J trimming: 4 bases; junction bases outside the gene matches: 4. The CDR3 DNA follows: TGCAGCGTTCCCGACAGGGCCTATGGCTACACCTTC. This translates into CSVPDRAYGYTF.

The CDR3 region is CASSLTGELGYTF. CDR3 nucleotides: TGTGCCAGCAGTCTTACAGGGGAACTTGGCTACACCTTC. The rearrangement links TRBV28 to TRBJ1-2; 7 nucleotides agree with TRBD1. The CDR3 consists of 13 residues. The germline gives CDR1 MDHEN, CDR2 SYDVKM. V dropped 5 bases and J dropped 7; count of bases not matched to a gene: 7.

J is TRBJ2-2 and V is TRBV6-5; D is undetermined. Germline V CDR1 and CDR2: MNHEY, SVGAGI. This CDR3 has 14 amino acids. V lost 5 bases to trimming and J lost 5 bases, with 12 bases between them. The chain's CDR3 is CASSLGDTTGELFF. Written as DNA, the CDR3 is TGTGCCAGCAGTCTTGGAGATACGACCGGGGAGCTGTTTTTT.

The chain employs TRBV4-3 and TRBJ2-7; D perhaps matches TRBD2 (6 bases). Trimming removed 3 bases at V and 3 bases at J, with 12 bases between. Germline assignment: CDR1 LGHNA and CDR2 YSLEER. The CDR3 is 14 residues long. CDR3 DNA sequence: TGCGCCAGCAGCCAGTGGTTGGGGGGCTACGAGCAGTACTTC. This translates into CASSQWLGGYEQYF.

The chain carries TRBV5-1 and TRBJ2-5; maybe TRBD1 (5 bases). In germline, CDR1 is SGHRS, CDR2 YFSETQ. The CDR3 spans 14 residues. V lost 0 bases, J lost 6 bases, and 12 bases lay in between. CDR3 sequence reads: CASSLDDSGKTQYF. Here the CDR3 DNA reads TGCGCCAGCAGCTTGGATGACAGTGGGAAGACCCAGTACTTC. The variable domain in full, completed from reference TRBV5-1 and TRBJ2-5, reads KAGVTQTPRYLIKTRGQQVTLSCSPISGHRSVSWYQQTPGQGLQFLFEYFSETQRNKGNFPGRFSGRQFSNSRSEMNVSTLELGDSALYLCASSLDDSGKTQYFGPGTRLLVL.

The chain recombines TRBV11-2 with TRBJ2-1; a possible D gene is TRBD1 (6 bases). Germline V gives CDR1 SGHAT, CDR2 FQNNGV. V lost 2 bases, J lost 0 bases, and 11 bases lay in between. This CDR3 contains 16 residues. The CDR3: CASSLHRANSYNEQFF. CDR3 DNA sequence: TGTGCCAGCAGCTTACACAGGGCCAACTCCTACAATGAGCAGTTCTTC.